These T cell receptor beta chains were read from a single sample in a study of blood T cells in healthy people across ages. One entry per CDR3 protein results from TCRdb running MiXCR on the 5' RACE reads. The data show 1.5 million to 2 million distinct CDR3 sequences, with just under 50% seen just once and over 2% held by the top ten. Material: blood. These receptor sequences come from a woman aged 40 to 50 in good health. The CDR3 runs from the conserved cysteine through the conserved F or W. Each record gives: CDR3 length, D gene, clone size, J gene, V gene, CDR3 protein, CDR3 DNA. A D gene is named only where the DNA matches it firmly. Clone sizes are given selectively: once, few, many, or a class where the clone is expanded.

>13|NA|NA|TRBJ2-7|TRBV6-2/TRBV6-3
CASSQVLTYEQYF
TGTGCCAGCAGTCAAGTCCTTACCTACGAGCAGTACTTC
>15|TRBD2|NA|TRBJ2-1|TRBV19
CASSGPNGGGYEQFF
TGTGCCAGTAGTGGACCTAATGGCGGGGGGTATGAGCAGTTCTTC
>16|NA|few|TRBJ2-3|TRBV6-6
CASSHDRTPSTDTQYF
TGTGCCAGCAGCCACGACAGGACCCCTAGCACAGATACGCAGTATTTT
>14|NA|once|TRBJ1-1|TRBV6-6
CASSYKRENTEAFF
TGTGCCAGCAGTTACAAAAGGGAGAACACTGAAGCTTTCTTT
>15|NA|NA|TRBJ1-6|TRBV6-1
CASMSRFVADSPLHF
TGTGCCAGCATGTCACGGTTCGTCGCAGATTCACCCCTCCACTTT
>13|NA|NA|TRBJ2-7|TRBV29-1
CSVGTGNSYEQYF
TGCAGCGTTGGAACAGGGAACTCCTACGAGCAGTACTTC
>16|NA|NA|TRBJ1-2|TRBV6-1
CASRFISGRGEKGYTF
TGTGCCAGCAGGTTTATCTCCGGGAGGGGCGAGAAGGGCTACACCTTC
>13|TRBD1|NA|TRBJ2-5|TRBV2
CASKPGQGGTQYF
TGTGCCAGCAAACCCGGACAGGGTGGGACCCAGTACTTC
>14|NA|NA|TRBJ2-3|TRBV6-6
CASRPDVLGGTQYF
TGTGCCAGCAGACCCGACGTACTAGGGGGAACGCAGTATTTT
>15|NA|NA|TRBJ2-5|TRBV27
CASSSKGRSSKTQYF
TGTGCCAGCAGTTCGAAGGGTAGATCGTCGAAGACCCAGTACTTC
>12|NA|once|TRBJ2-1|TRBV7-9
CASSVQGREQFF
TGTGCCAGCAGCGTTCAGGGTCGAGAGCAGTTCTTC
>14|NA|NA|TRBJ2-7|TRBV28
CASSPCGESYEQYF
TGTGCCAGCAGCCCATGCGGGGAATCCTACGAGCAGTACTTC
>13|NA|NA|TRBJ2-3|TRBV28
CASSLPATDTQYF
TGTGCCAGCAGTTTACCAGCCACAGATACGCAGTATTTT
>12|NA|once|TRBJ2-4|TRBV12-3/TRBV12-4
CASRFRGNIQYF
TGTGCCAGCAGGTTCAGGGGTAACATTCAGTACTTC
>15|NA|NA|TRBJ1-2|TRBV20-1
CSARREGLKNYGYTF
TGCAGTGCTAGACGGGAGGGACTTAAGAACTATGGCTACACCTTC
>16|TRBD1|few|TRBJ2-3|TRBV29-1
CSVEEGQGFSTDTQYF
TGCAGCGTTGAAGAGGGACAGGGTTTTAGTACAGATACGCAGTATTTT
>13|TRBD1|NA|TRBJ1-5|TRBV24-1
CAIGQGSGQPQHF
TGTGCCATCGGACAGGGCTCAGGTCAGCCCCAGCATTTT
>16|NA|NA|TRBJ2-7|TRBV7-2
CASSSRQGGIYNEQYF
TGTGCCAGCAGCTCCCGTCAGGGGGGAATCTACAATGAGCAGTACTTC
>15|TRBD1|NA|TRBJ2-1|TRBV4-3
CASSQQGVPYNEQFF
TGCGCCAGCAGCCAACAGGGGGTTCCCTACAATGAGCAGTTCTTC
>17|NA|NA|TRBJ2-6|TRBV7-9
CASSARGTSSGANVLTF
TGTGCCAGCAGCGCCAGGGGTACTAGCTCTGGGGCCAACGTCCTGACTTTC
>14|NA|few|TRBJ1-2|TRBV25-1
CASSEQETNYGYTF
TGTGCCAGCAGTGAACAGGAAACTAACTATGGCTACACCTTC
>12|NA|few|TRBJ1-2|TRBV20-1
CSATRDVEGYTF
TGCAGTGCTACCCGGGACGTTGAAGGCTACACCTTC
>14|NA|NA|TRBJ1-2|TRBV12-3/TRBV12-4
CASSLSTFNYGYTF
TGTGCCAGCAGTTTGTCTACCTTCAACTATGGCTACACCTTC
>13|NA|few|TRBJ2-7|TRBV27
CASGSGASYEQYF
TGTGCCAGCGGGTCGGGGGCTTCCTACGAGCAGTACTTC